This T cell receptor (beta chain) stems from a study of cytomegalovirus exposure and HLA in healthy donors. Study as a whole: Clustering assigned 70% to 85% of the roughly 420 genotyped donors to the Caucasian-associated ancestry cluster.

In the case of this clone: Its antigen is undetermined.

This CDR3 is 15 amino acids long. V gave up 2 bases and J gave up 7 bases, with 16 bases separating them. Germline CDR1 is SGHDT and CDR2 is YYEEEE. Researchers ran the PCR with 60 Vbeta and 13 Jbeta primers. Sequencing was performed with immunoSEQ multiplex PCR; in TCRdb, only in-frame clones are kept and a portion is missing. Of about 240,000 clones listed, approximately 78% are singletons. The study, taken as a whole, reports: Most of the TCR beta V segments (in an earlier analysis) were productive either about 87% or about 30% of the time.

The rearrangement links TRBV5-6 to TRBJ1-5; possible D gene TRBD1, 5 bases. This TCR was sampled from a boy aged 5-17 years in good health and CMV-seronegative. Specimen: PBMCs. The CDR3 protein is CASSFGQGLGQPQHF. The CDR3 DNA reads TGTGCCAGCAGCTTCGGACAAGGGTTAGGCCAGCCCCAGCATTTT.